The clone carrying this T cell receptor (beta chain) has only a few counts. Its antigen remains unidentified. Germline V gene lookup returns CDR1 LNHDA and CDR2 SQIVND (reference sequence). V lost 5 bases and J lost 2, with 12 bases in between. This CDR3 has 14 residues. These data are taken from a study of T cells in Graves' hyperthyroidism and ophthalmopathy. Study-wide results and limits: Also found in blood were most expanded thyroid clonotypes above 0.001. Prediction of ophthalmopathy progression came a median around 6 months pre-onset.

Template material for amplifying TCR beta CDR3 regions consisted of RNA transcripts. In the first-round RT-PCR of the TCR CDR3, the HTBI primer set was used. TCRdb re-called the multiplex PCR reads with MiXCR, one entry per CDR3 protein. The table records 450,000 to 700,000 distinct CDR3 sequences, under 60% of them present only once. This TCR derives from an adult woman with Graves' disease, either hyperthyroidism or ophthalmopathy (not recorded which). The sample taken for sequencing was peripheral blood or thyroid tissue (not recorded which). The rearrangement uses TRBV19 and TRBJ1-2; no definite D call. The chain's CDR3 is CASSPRNPNYGYTF. CDR3 coding DNA: TGTGCCAGTAGTCCTCGGAATCCCAACTATGGCTACACCTTC. The entire variable domain, with the rest obtained from reference TRBV19 and TRBJ1-2, is as follows: DGGITQSPKYLFRKEGQNVTLSCEQNLNHDAMYWYRQDPGQGLRLIYYSQIVNDFQKGDIAEGYSVSREKKESFPLTVTSAQKNPTAFYLCASSPRNPNYGYTFGSGTRLTVV.